The 20 T cell receptor beta chains below all came from one sample that was sequenced in a study of blood T cell repertoires in COVID-19. Profiling relied on immunoSEQ multiplex PCR, and the TCRdb table lists in-frame clones only, not all of them. The top ten clones hold 10% of a sample with 140,000 to 150,000 clones, roughly 82% of them seen once. What was sequenced was peripheral blood. These TCRs come from a man aged 60 to 69 with active or convalescent COVID-19.

This chain connects TRBV5-1 to TRBJ1-5, with 9 bases lining up with TRBD1. Germline-derived CDR1 and CDR2 are SGHRS and YFSETQ. The V gene end was trimmed by 5 bases and the J gene end by 2 bases; junction bases not matched to a gene: 8. The CDR3 length is 16 residues. The CDR3 sequence is CASRAGTGQGNQPQHF. In DNA, the CDR3 is TGCGCCAGCAGGGCCGGGACAGGGCAGGGCAATCAGCCCCAGCATTTT. Full variable domain (rest looked up from reference TRBV5-1 and TRBJ1-5): KAGVTQTPRYLIKTRGQQVTLSCSPISGHRSVSWYQQTPGQGLQFLFEYFSETQRNKGNFPGRFSGRQFSNSRSEMNVSTLELGDSALYLCASRAGTGQGNQPQHFGDGTRLSIL.

This clone was detected only once. The rearrangement uses TRBV11-3 and TRBJ1-1; D is unclear. Germline V gene sequence: CDR1 SGHNT, CDR2 YENEEA. This CDR3 region has 13 residues. The V end was cut by 2 bases, the J end by 5 bases, with 9 bases between. The chain's CDR3 is CASSLFGQTEAFF. CDR3 DNA sequence: TGTGCCAGCAGCTTATTTGGCCAAACTGAAGCTTTCTTT. Variable domain in full (rest from reference TRBV11-3 and TRBJ1-1): EAGVVQSPRYKIIEKKQPVAFWCNPISGHNTLYWYLQNLGQGPELLIRYENEEAVDDSQLPKDRFSAERLKGVDSTLKIQPAELGDSAVYLCASSLFGQTEAFFGQGTRLTVV.

CDR3 region: CASSPGTAFNEKLFF. In DNA, the CDR3 is TGTGCCAGCAGCCCAGGGACAGCCTTTAATGAAAAACTGTTTTTT. The V gene is TRBV7-6, the J gene TRBJ1-4; 7 nucleotides line up with TRBD1. V lost 5 bases to trimming and J lost 4 bases; unmatched junction nucleotides: 7. The CDR3 extends over 15 amino acids. The germline CDR1 and CDR2 sequences are SGHVS and FNYEAQ.

The chain uses TRBV19 and TRBJ1-2; weak D call: TRBD1 (5 bases). V lost 7 bases and J 4 bases, leaving 13 bases between the germline ends. CDR1 and CDR2 from the germline V gene are LNHDA and SQIVND (reference sequence). This CDR3 is built from 13 residues. In DNA form, the CDR3 reads TGTGCCAGTAAGGGGATAGAGGTCTATGGCTACACCTTC. Its protein product is CASKGIEVYGYTF.

Only one count was recorded for this clone. This sequence joins TRBV6-2 or TRBV6-3 and TRBJ2-7; TRBD1 aligns across 8 bases. The CDR3 has 13 amino acids. V lost 6 bases, J lost 2 bases, and 3 bases stayed unmatched. Germline CDR1 reads MNHEY; CDR2 reads SVGEGT. CDR3 loop: CASSLTGAYEQYF. In DNA form, the CDR3 reads TGTGCCAGCAGCCTGACAGGGGCCTACGAGCAGTACTTC.

Worth noting for this clone: At one of its ends the junction is not consistent with the germline gene, which may arise from a read error. This chain joins TRBV12-3 or TRBV12-4 and TRBJ2-1; D remains unclear. The CDR3 consists of 12 residues. The CDR3 is CASSLVPVGAVF. As DNA, the CDR3 is TGTGCCAGCAGTTTGGTTCCGGTTGGTGCGGTCTTC.

This clone was seen more than once but under ten times. This chain connects TRBV7-2 to TRBJ2-7, with 8 nucleotides matching TRBD2. This CDR3 is 13 amino acids long. Trimming cost V 3 bases and J 3 bases; bases outside gene matches: 1. Germline V CDR1 and CDR2: SGHTA, FQGNSA. Written as DNA, the CDR3 is TGTGCCAGCAGCTTCCTAGCGGGCTACGAGCAGTACGTC. Translation gives CASSFLAGYEQYV.

This chain connects TRBV21-1 to TRBJ2-2; TRBD1 was called by the table and not checked on the DNA. TRBV21-1 is a documented pseudogene. CDR3 length: 17 residues. Here the CDR3 reads CASSKGPGQPNTGELFF. The CDR3 DNA sequence: TGTGCCAGCAGCAAAGGGCCGGGACAGCCGAACACCGGGGAGCTGTTTTTT.

This chain uses TRBV7-2 with TRBJ2-5; tentatively, D is TRBD2 (6 bases). This CDR3 is built from 15 residues. V gave up 1 base and J gave up 10 bases, with 19 bases separating them. Germline lookup yields CDR1 SGHTA and CDR2 FQGNSA. CDR3 sequence (DNA): TGTGCCAGCAGCTTAGATGGACCGGGACTCGGCGACCAGTACTTC. It encodes CASSLDGPGLGDQYF.

This clone was observed a few times. V and J are TRBV10-3 and TRBJ2-7; 10 nucleotides match TRBD1. The CDR3 is made up of 14 amino acids. V shed 3 bases, J shed 5 bases, and the junction held 4 bases outside the gene matches. Germline CDR1 reads ENHRY; CDR2 reads SYGVKD. The CDR3 sequence is CAISDSGTGDEQYF. Here the CDR3 DNA reads TGTGCCATCAGTGATTCCGGGACAGGGGACGAGCAGTACTTC.

The V call is TRBV7-6, the J call TRBJ2-2; a weak D match, TRBD2 (6 bases). The V end lost 6 bases, the J end lost 5 bases, and 16 bases lay between the germline ends. The V gene's germline CDR1 is SGHVS and CDR2 FNYEAQ. The CDR3 runs 15 residues. Here the CDR3 DNA reads TGTGCCAGCAGTAAGGCGGGACCGGTGACCGGGGAGCTGTTTTTT. Residues: CASSKAGPVTGELFF.

This clone was picked up a small number of times. The V gene is TRBV2, the J gene TRBJ1-2, with D perhaps matching TRBD1 (6 bases). Germline-derived CDR1 and CDR2 are SNHLY and FYNNEI. V dropped 1 base and J dropped 8 bases, with 14 bases sitting between them. The CDR3 covers 14 residues. The CDR3, as DNA: TGTGCCAGCAGTGAAGTAGTGGCAGGGGTCGGCTACACCTTC. This gives the protein CASSEVVAGVGYTF.

The rearrangement uses TRBV5-4 and TRBJ2-7, with D possibly matching TRBD2 (6 bases). The CDR3 sequence is 15 residues long. V lost 0 bases and J 3 bases, leaving 13 bases between the germline ends. Germline lookup yields CDR1 SGHNT and CDR2 YYREEE (reference sequence). CDR3 loop: CASSLEPGLSYEQYF. Here the CDR3 DNA reads TGTGCCAGCAGCTTGGAGCCGGGACTGAGCTACGAGCAGTACTTC.

The J gene is TRBJ2-5, the V gene TRBV13, with D uncertain. V lost 4 bases and J 2 bases, leaving 8 bases between the germline ends. There are 13 residues in the CDR3. Per the germline V gene, CDR1 is PRHDT and CDR2 is FYEKMQ (reference sequence). CDR3 nucleotides: TGTGCCAGCAGCTCCCTAGTACAAGAGACCCAGTACTTC. Translated, it gives CASSSLVQETQYF.

The chain is built from TRBV5-5 and TRBJ2-1, with 7 positions matching TRBD2. The J segment lost 2 bases and the V segment lost 4 bases, leaving 12 bases of the junction unmatched. The CDR3 runs 17 residues. Germline V gene data show CDR1 as SGHKS and CDR2 as YYEKEE (reference sequence). This CDR3 reads CASSPTLNLAAYNEQFF. In DNA, the CDR3 is TGTGCCAGCAGCCCCACCCTGAATCTAGCGGCCTACAATGAGCAGTTCTTC.

This clone came up once. The chain recombines TRBV27 with TRBJ2-7; TRBD1 is a possible D gene (6 bases). Per the germline V gene, CDR1 is MNHEY and CDR2 is SMNVEV (reference sequence). V was trimmed by 0 bases and J by 5 bases, leaving 8 bases between them. This CDR3 region has 13 residues. Written as DNA, the CDR3 is TGTGCCAGCAGTTTATCGGGGGCCAACGAGCAGTACGTC. Its translation is CASSLSGANEQYV.

The chain carries TRBV11-3 and TRBJ2-5; D gene uncertain. The CDR3 contains 12 residues. Trimming took off 6 bases at V and 1 base at J, with 6 bases between the two ends. The V gene's germline CDR1 is SGHNT and CDR2 YENEEA. The DNA for the CDR3 is TGTGCCAGCAGGGGCCCCCAAGAGACCCAGTACTTC. It is translated as CASRGPQETQYF. The full variable domain, its missing parts supplied by reference TRBV11-3 and TRBJ2-5, is EAGVVQSPRYKIIEKKQPVAFWCNPISGHNTLYWYLQNLGQGPELLIRYENEEAVDDSQLPKDRFSAERLKGVDSTLKIQPAELGDSAVYLCASRGPQETQYFGPGTRLLVL.

The V call is TRBV19, the J call TRBJ1-1, with TRBD1 matching over 7 bases. This CDR3 contains 14 residues. The V segment lost 6 bases and the J segment 4 bases; nucleotides outside the gene matches: 8. Per germline, CDR1 LNHDA and CDR2 SQIVND (reference sequence). This CDR3 is CASRLQGVGTEAFF. CDR3 sequence (DNA): TGTGCCAGTAGACTTCAGGGGGTTGGCACTGAAGCTTTCTTT. Drawing the rest from reference TRBV19 and TRBJ1-1, the complete variable domain is DGGITQSPKYLFRKEGQNVTLSCEQNLNHDAMYWYRQDPGQGLRLIYYSQIVNDFQKGDIAEGYSVSREKKESFPLTVTSAQKNPTAFYLCASRLQGVGTEAFFGQGTRLTVV.

The chain carries TRBV18 and TRBJ2-2; TRBD2 matches 13 bases. The V gene end was trimmed by 4 bases and the J gene end by 4 bases; junction bases not matched to a gene: 9. CDR3 length: 18 amino acids. Germline V gives CDR1 KGHSH, CDR2 LQKENI. CDR3 region: CASSLWTSGSAGTGELFF. For the CDR3, the DNA is TGTGCCAGCTCACTATGGACTAGCGGGAGTGCGGGCACCGGGGAGCTGTTTTTT.

The genes are TRBV4-1 and TRBJ2-7; 7 positions agree with TRBD1. Germline V lookup: CDR1 MGHRA, CDR2 YSYEKL. V lost 2 bases to trimming and J lost 6 bases; unmatched junction nucleotides: 7. This CDR3 contains 14 residues. DNA of the CDR3: TGCGCCAGCAGCCAACCCGGACAGGTCCTCGAGCAGTACTTC. This gives the protein CASSQPGQVLEQYF.